The 8 T cell receptor beta chains below all came from one sample that was sequenced in a study of beta chain features in type 1 diabetes. General study findings and limits: TCRB CDR3 length was moderately but significantly reduced in all four CD4+ subsets of Type 1 diabetes patients.

Sequenced material consisted of expressed TCRB transcripts (all of the isolated RNA was reverse transcribed). The assay was immunoSEQ multiplex PCR, and TCRdb's table has in-frame clones only and misses some. Of about 150,000 clones detected, about a tenth appear once; the ten largest clones hold more than 0.4%. These receptors are not linked to any known antigen. Sequences were obtained from central memory CD4+ T cells from blood. These receptors were collected from a man aged 30 to 45 with type 1 diabetes.

The chain combines TRBV2 with TRBJ1-1; D gene uncertain. The CDR3 extends over 11 amino acids. V lost 6 bases and J lost 7, with 9 bases in between. Germline V gene lookup returns CDR1 SNHLY and CDR2 FYNNEI. The CDR3 DNA reads as TGTGCCAGCAGCTTAAGACATGAAGCTTTCTTT. Its translation: CASSLRHEAFF.

In its sample, this clone was seen a few times. This chain uses TRBV2 with TRBJ2-7, with D hard to call. CDR3 length: 13 amino acids. Looked up from germline, CDR1 is SNHLY and CDR2 is FYNNEI. V was shortened by 5 bases and J by 3 bases, with 11 bases between the two germline ends. CDR3 sequence reads: CASSYGGGYEQYF. The CDR3 coding sequence is TGTGCCAGCAGTTACGGTGGTGGCTACGAGCAGTACTTC.

V usage is TRBV28 and J usage is TRBJ2-3; 8 bases are shared with TRBD2. Germline V lookup: CDR1 MDHEN, CDR2 SYDVKM. The CDR3 length is 17 residues. The J segment lost 0 bases and the V segment lost 7 bases, leaving 12 bases of the junction unmatched. In nucleotides, the CDR3 is TGTGCCAGCATCTATATCGGCGGGAGGCCTAGCACAGATACGCAGTATTTT. Translated, it gives CASIYIGGRPSTDTQYF.

V is TRBV7-2 and J is TRBJ2-7, with D possibly matching TRBD1 (6 bases). This CDR3 region has 14 residues. Germline V gene lookup returns CDR1 SGHTA and CDR2 FQGNSA. V was shortened by 0 bases and J by 2 bases, with 8 bases between the two germline ends. Here the CDR3 reads CASSLARGTYEQYF. The CDR3, as DNA: TGTGCCAGCAGCTTAGCCAGGGGTACCTACGAGCAGTACTTC.

In its sample, this clone was seen a few times. This rearrangement joins TRBV7-9 to TRBJ2-3, with 10 bases matching TRBD2. CDR1 is SEHNR, CDR2 FQNEAQ, per germline (reference sequence). This CDR3 has 15 residues. V lost 5 bases, J lost 6 bases, and 8 bases stayed unmatched. The CDR3 protein is CASSPSGRAVDTQYF. In nucleotides, the CDR3 is TGTGCCAGCAGCCCGAGCGGGAGGGCCGTGGATACGCAGTATTTT.

The chain recombines TRBV18 with TRBJ1-1; tentative D call: TRBD1 (6 bases). The V gene's germline CDR1 is KGHSH and CDR2 LQKENI. Deletions cut 6 bases from V and 8 bases from J, with 19 bases between. The CDR3 runs 14 residues. The CDR3 sequence: CASSSGAGSPEAFF. The CDR3 DNA is TGTGCCAGCTCCTCAGGGGCAGGGAGCCCCGAAGCTTTCTTT. Variable domain in full (rest from reference TRBV18 and TRBJ1-1): NAGVMQNPRHLVRRRGQEARLRCSPMKGHSHVYWYRQLPEEGLKFMVYLQKENIIDESGMPKERFSAEFPKEGPSILRIQQVVRGDSAAYFCASSSGAGSPEAFFGQGTRLTVV.

V gene TRBV4-1 combines with J gene TRBJ2-3; TRBD2 is a possible D gene (7 bases). CDR1 is MGHRA, CDR2 YSYEKL, per germline. V lost 1 base to trimming and J lost 6 bases, with 23 bases between them. The CDR3 contains 18 residues. CDR3 DNA sequence: TGCGCCAGCAGCCAAGCCCCGAGGGGGGGAGCCTACAAGGATACGCAGTATTTT. It codes for CASSQAPRGGAYKDTQYF.

This clone appeared a few times. The chain combines TRBV30 with TRBJ2-3; 7 bases agree with TRBD2. CDR1 GTSNPN and CDR2 SVGIG come from the germline V gene (reference sequence). The CDR3 contains 11 residues. The ends lost 5 bases at V and 6 bases at J; junction bases unmatched: 2. CDR3 sequence reads: CAWEAGDTQYF. CDR3 in DNA: TGTGCCTGGGAAGCGGGGGATACGCAGTATTTT.